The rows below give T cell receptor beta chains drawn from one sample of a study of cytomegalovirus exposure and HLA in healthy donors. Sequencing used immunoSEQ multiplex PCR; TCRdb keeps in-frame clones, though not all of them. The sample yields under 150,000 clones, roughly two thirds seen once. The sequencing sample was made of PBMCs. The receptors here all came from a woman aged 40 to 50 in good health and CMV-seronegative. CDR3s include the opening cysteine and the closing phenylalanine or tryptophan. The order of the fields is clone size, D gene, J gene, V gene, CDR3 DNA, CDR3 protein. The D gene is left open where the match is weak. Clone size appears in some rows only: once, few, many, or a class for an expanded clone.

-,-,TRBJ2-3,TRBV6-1,TGTGCCAGCAGTGAATTTTATCAGGGGAGCACAGATACGCAGTATTTT,CASSEFYQGSTDTQYF
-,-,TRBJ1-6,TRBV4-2,TGTGCCAGCAGCCAAGCCGCAGGGGACTCACCCCTCCACTTT,CASSQAAGDSPLHF
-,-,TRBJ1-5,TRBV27,TGTGCCAGCAGTTTAAGACGGGGTCAGCCCCAGCATTTT,CASSLRRGQPQHF
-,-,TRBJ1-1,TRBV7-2,TGTGCCAGCAGCTTAATGGTCAGGGTGGGCACTGAAGCTTTCTTT,CASSLMVRVGTEAFF
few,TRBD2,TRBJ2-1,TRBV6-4,TGTGCCAGCAGTGTTTTTCCTAGCGGGGGGTCGAGCTATGAGCAGTTCTTC,CASSVFPSGGSSYEQFF
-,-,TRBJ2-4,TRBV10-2,TGCGCCAGCAGCGTTTCTCTTCAGTCTTCTGAGTACTTC,CASSVSLQSSEYF
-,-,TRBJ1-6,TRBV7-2,TGTGCCAGCAGCCGAGGTCGGTCTTTTAACCCCTCACCCCTCCACTTT,CASSRGRSFNPSPLHF
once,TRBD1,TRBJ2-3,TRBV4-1,TGCGCCAGCAGCCAAGTCGGGGAGCAATGGACAGGGGGCACAGATACGCAGTATTTT,CASSQVGEQWTGGTDTQYF
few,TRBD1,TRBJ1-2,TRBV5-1,TGCGCCAGCAGCGACAGGGACTATGGCTACACCTTC,CASSDRDYGYTF
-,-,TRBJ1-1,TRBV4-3,TGCGCCAGCAGCCGATCAGGGTCGATGAACACTGAAGCTTTCTTT,CASSRSGSMNTEAFF